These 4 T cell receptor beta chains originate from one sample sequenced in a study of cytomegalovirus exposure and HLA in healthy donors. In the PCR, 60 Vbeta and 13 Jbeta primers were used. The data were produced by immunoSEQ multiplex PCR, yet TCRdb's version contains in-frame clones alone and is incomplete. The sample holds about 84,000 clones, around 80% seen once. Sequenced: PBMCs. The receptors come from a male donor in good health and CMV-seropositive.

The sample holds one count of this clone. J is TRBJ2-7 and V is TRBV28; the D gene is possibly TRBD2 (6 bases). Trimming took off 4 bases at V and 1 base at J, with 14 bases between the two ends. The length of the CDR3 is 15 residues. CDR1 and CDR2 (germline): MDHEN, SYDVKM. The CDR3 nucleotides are TGTGCCAGCAGTTCCCGGTGGGGACTGTCCTACGAGCAGTACTTC. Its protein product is CASSSRWGLSYEQYF.

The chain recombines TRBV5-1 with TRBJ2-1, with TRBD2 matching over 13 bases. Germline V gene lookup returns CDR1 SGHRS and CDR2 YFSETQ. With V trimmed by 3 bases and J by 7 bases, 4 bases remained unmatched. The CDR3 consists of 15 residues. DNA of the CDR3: TGCGCCAGCAGCTGGACTAGCGGGAGTACAAATGAGCAGTTCTTC. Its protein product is CASSWTSGSTNEQFF.

DNA of the CDR3: TGTGCCAGCACTCCTAGCGGAATCACAGATACGCAGTATTTT. It is translated as CASTPSGITDTQYF. J is TRBJ2-3 and V is TRBV28; TRBD2 matches 7 bases. The germline V gene has CDR1 MDHEN and CDR2 SYDVKM. The CDR3 contains 14 residues. Unmatched junction bases numbered 6, after V lost 7 bases and J lost 2 bases.

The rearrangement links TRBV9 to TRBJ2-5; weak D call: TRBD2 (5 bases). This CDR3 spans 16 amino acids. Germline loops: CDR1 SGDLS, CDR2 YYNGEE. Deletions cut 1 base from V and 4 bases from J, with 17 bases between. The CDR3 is CASSVLSGSGVETQYF. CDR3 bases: TGTGCCAGCAGCGTATTAAGTGGGAGTGGGGTAGAGACCCAGTACTTC.